These 23 T cell receptor beta chains originate from one sample sequenced in a study of vaccination effects on CD4 cells after COVID-19 (dated by TCRdb to between 2021 and 2024). Their recognized antigens are unknown. Libraries came from the immunoSEQ multiplex PCR assay. Held by TCRdb, this immuneACCESS table contains in-frame sequences only and omits some clones. Under half of the omission traces to an unresolved V gene where checked; the cause of the rest is unknown. Present in this sample are fewer than 40,000 clones, more than 60% of which were seen just once. Of the sample, under 35% is held by the ten largest clones. The ViraFEST assay stimulated PBMC with viral peptide pools and then used TCR sequencing to identify antigen-specific CD4+ T cell clonotypes by expansion. After less than 13 days of culture, CD4+ T cells were isolated with the EasySep CD4+ T cell isolation kit. Convalescent patients had PCR-confirmed SARS-CoV-2 infection between March and December 2020, before Alpha, Beta and Delta variants emerged in the United States.

Sequencing used CD4+ T cells from PBMCs cultured with a peptide pool, obtained before COVID-19 vaccination. The receptors stem from a human donor who had a prior SARS-CoV-2 infection.

This clone was recorded a few times. This chain joins TRBV4-1 and TRBJ2-1; 7 bases agree with TRBD1. CDR1 is MGHRA and CDR2 is YSYEKL in the germline V gene. V dropped 2 bases and J dropped 4; count of bases not matched to a gene: 17. There are 19 residues in the CDR3. This CDR3 reads CASSQIQPHRDSPYNEQFF. The CDR3 nucleotides are TGCGCCAGCAGCCAAATCCAGCCACACCGGGACAGTCCATACAATGAGCAGTTCTTC.

This clone came up a few times. V gene TRBV3-1 (or the pseudogene TRBV3-2) combines with J gene TRBJ2-7; no firm D call. The CDR3 extends over 11 amino acids. Germline V gene lookup returns CDR1 LGHDT and CDR2 YNNKEL (reference sequence). V lost 0 bases, J lost 3 bases, and 0 bases lay in between. The CDR3 DNA reads TGTGCCAGCAGCCAAGACTACGAGCAGTACTTC. Its translation is CASSQDYEQYF.

The rearrangement joins TRBV10-3 to TRBJ2-1, with a possible D match to TRBD2 (6 bases). Deletions cut 6 bases from V and 5 bases from J, with 17 bases between. The CDR3 is 15 amino acids. Germline CDR1 reads ENHRY; CDR2 reads SYGVKD. CDR3 coding DNA: TGTGCCATCAGCGCGGCGGGACGAAACAACAATGAGCAGTTCTTC. Translating it yields CAISAAGRNNNEQFF.

This clone is a singleton in its sample. This chain links TRBV7-2 with TRBJ2-7; D is uncertain. Germline values: CDR1 SGHTA, CDR2 FQGNSA. The CDR3 extends over 13 amino acids. Trimming left V 5 bases short and J 4 bases short, with 12 bases between. The DNA for the CDR3 is TGTGCCAGCAGCCCCGACCCCTATTACGAGCAGTACTTC. Protein: CASSPDPYYEQYF.

J is TRBJ1-2 and V is TRBV11-3, with a weak D call TRBD1 (5 bases). The ends were cut back, 5 bases at V and 4 bases at J, with 11 bases in the middle. The CDR3 consists of 13 residues. In germline, CDR1 is SGHNT, CDR2 YENEEA. The CDR3, as DNA: TGTGCCAGCAGCCAGGGCGTCAGCTATGGCTACACCTTC. Encoded protein: CASSQGVSYGYTF.

The rearrangement joins TRBV6-5 to TRBJ1-2; D unclear. This CDR3 has 13 residues. The germline V and J ends were trimmed by 6 bases and 3 bases, with 11 bases remaining between them. The germline gives CDR1 MNHEY, CDR2 SVGAGI. The CDR3 DNA is TGTGCCAGCAGAACCCCGGGCCACTATGGCTACACCTTC. Amino acids: CASRTPGHYGYTF.

Only a few counts were recorded for this clone. The chain combines TRBV18 with TRBJ2-3, with D unclear. The ends were cut back, 0 bases at V and 2 bases at J, with 9 bases in the middle. The CDR3 has 15 residues. The germline V gene has CDR1 KGHSH and CDR2 LQKENI. The CDR3 DNA reads as TGTGCCAGCTCACCACCTCAAGGTCTCACAGATACGCAGTATTTT. Translating it yields CASSPPQGLTDTQYF. The full variable domain, rest sourced from reference TRBV18 and TRBJ2-3, is NAGVMQNPRHLVRRRGQEARLRCSPMKGHSHVYWYRQLPEEGLKFMVYLQKENIIDESGMPKERFSAEFPKEGPSILRIQQVVRGDSAAYFCASSPPQGLTDTQYFGPGTRLTVL.

The V and J genes are TRBV7-3 and TRBJ1-1; a weak D match, TRBD1 (6 bases). V lost 4 bases and J lost 6, with 15 bases in between. The germline CDR1 and CDR2 sequences are SGHTA and FQGTGA. This CDR3 spans 14 amino acids. The CDR3: CASSSGQSGAEAFF. CDR3 sequence (DNA): TGTGCCAGCAGCTCCGGACAGTCTGGGGCTGAAGCTTTCTTT.

The chain carries TRBV4-1 and TRBJ2-3; possible D gene TRBD2, 5 bases. V was trimmed by 3 bases and J by 12 bases, leaving 10 bases between them. Germline V gene data show CDR1 as MGHRA and CDR2 as YSYEKL. CDR3 length: 11 amino acids. Here the CDR3 DNA reads TGCGCCAGCAGCCAGGAGGCCCTACAGTATTTT. It specifies CASSQEALQYF.

V usage is TRBV7-6 and J usage is TRBJ2-3, with D perhaps matching TRBD1 (5 bases). The CDR3 runs 16 residues. V lost 0 bases and J 5 bases, leaving 15 bases between the germline ends. Germline CDR1 is SGHVS and CDR2 is FNYEAQ. CDR3 DNA sequence: TGTGCCAGCAGCTTAGCCTGGACAAGAGAGAGAGATACGCAGTATTTT. It specifies CASSLAWTRERDTQYF.

This clone was seen a handful of times. The chain couples TRBV7-6 to TRBJ2-7; 7 bases align to TRBD2. Germline CDR1 is SGHVS and CDR2 is FNYEAQ. This CDR3 has 18 residues. V was clipped by 2 bases and J by 1 base; unmatched bases: 14. DNA for the CDR3: TGTGCCAGCAGCTTAAGGCGGGAGTTCCGTTTCCTTTCCTACGAGCAGTACTTC. Translating it yields CASSLRREFRFLSYEQYF. Full variable domain (remainder filled in from reference TRBV7-6 and TRBJ2-7): GAGVSQSPRYKVTKRGQDVALRCDPISGHVSLYWYRQALGQGPEFLTYFNYEAQQDKSGLPNDRFSAERPEGSISTLTIQRTEQRDSAMYRCASSLRREFRFLSYEQYFGPGTRLTVT.

Only one count was recorded for this clone. J is TRBJ1-1 and V is TRBV19; 7 nucleotides match TRBD1. With V trimmed by 3 bases and J by 0 bases, 4 bases remained unmatched. Germline CDR1 reads LNHDA; CDR2 reads SQIVND (reference sequence). The CDR3 length is 15 residues. CDR3 nucleotide sequence: TGTGCCAGTAGTATGAGACAGGGTCTGAACACTGAAGCTTTCTTT. This codes for CASSMRQGLNTEAFF.

The CDR3 DNA reads as TGCAGTGCTAGGTCTTGGGGGGAGCTGTTTTTT. Encoded protein: CSARSWGELFF. The rearrangement links TRBV20-1 to TRBJ2-2; D is uncertain. Per germline, CDR1 DFQATT and CDR2 SNEGSKA (reference sequence). The CDR3 sequence is 11 residues long. V was cut by 3 bases and J by 8 bases, with 7 bases left in between.

The chain combines TRBV7-3 with TRBJ2-1; the D gene is possibly TRBD2 (6 bases). This CDR3 has 16 amino acids. In germline, CDR1 is SGHTA, CDR2 FQGTGA. V was pared by 2 bases and J by 3 bases, with 14 bases between. This CDR3 is CASSLFPQTSYNEQFF. The CDR3 coding sequence is TGTGCCAGCAGCTTATTCCCCCAGACTAGCTACAATGAGCAGTTCTTC. Looking up the rest from reference TRBV7-3 and TRBJ2-1 gives the full variable domain: GAGVSQTPSNKVTEKGKYVELRCDPISGHTALYWYRQSLGQGPEFLIYFQGTGAADDSGLPNDRFFAVRPEGSVSTLKIQRTERGDSAVYLCASSLFPQTSYNEQFFGPGTRLTVL.

The J gene is TRBJ1-4, the V gene TRBV18; TRBD1 might be the D (6 bases). Trimming pared 0 bases from V and 7 bases from J, leaving 12 bases between. The CDR3 extends over 15 amino acids. Germline loops: CDR1 KGHSH, CDR2 LQKENI. This CDR3 reads CASSPPAGAGEKLFF. CDR3 DNA sequence: TGTGCCAGCTCACCACCGGCGGGGGCTGGTGAAAAACTGTTTTTT.

This chain uses TRBV27 with TRBJ2-2; 9 bases are shared with TRBD2. V was pared by 5 bases and J by 6 bases, with 13 bases of the junction left unmatched. CDR1 is MNHEY, CDR2 SMNVEV, per germline (reference sequence). There are 17 residues in the CDR3. This chain's CDR3 is CASSRASGTGVAGELFF. DNA for the CDR3: TGTGCCAGCAGTCGAGCTAGCGGGACGGGGGTCGCCGGGGAGCTGTTTTTT.

V gene TRBV2 combines with J gene TRBJ2-7; D not resolved. With 0 bases removed from V and 10 bases from J, the gap between germline ends came to 13 bases. This CDR3 spans 13 amino acids. The germline gives CDR1 SNHLY, CDR2 FYNNEI. CDR3 sequence: CASSEALRTAQYF. CDR3 nucleotide sequence: TGTGCCAGCAGTGAAGCGCTTAGAACAGCCCAGTACTTC.

The genes are TRBV20-1 and TRBJ1-4, with D unresolved. Germline lookup yields CDR1 DFQATT and CDR2 SNEGSKA (reference sequence). The V end was cut by 5 bases, the J end by 6 bases, with 7 bases between. The CDR3 extends over 11 amino acids. As DNA, the CDR3 is TGCAGTGCTTCTAAAGATGAAAAACTGTTTTTT. Its protein is CSASKDEKLFF.

The rearrangement uses TRBV18 and TRBJ2-2, with 7 bases that match TRBD1. The germline gives CDR1 KGHSH, CDR2 LQKENI. This CDR3 region has 14 residues. Trimming at V came to 4 bases and at J to 7 bases, leaving 6 bases not matched to a gene. DNA of the CDR3: TGTGCCAGCTCACAGACAGGGAAGGACGGGGAGCTGTTTTTT. Its protein product is CASSQTGKDGELFF.

The V and J genes are TRBV6-2 or TRBV6-3 and TRBJ2-7; no firm D call. The CDR3 runs 15 residues. Trimming stripped 2 bases from V and 3 bases from J, with 14 bases between. The germline V gene has CDR1 MNHEY and CDR2 SVGEGT. The CDR3 nucleotides read TGTGCCAGCAGTTACAGCTATGGATCTAACTACGAGCAGTACTTC. Residues: CASSYSYGSNYEQYF.

The chain joins TRBV5-6 to TRBJ1-1; D ambiguous. Trimming shortened V by 5 bases and J by 4 bases, and 15 bases separated the two germline ends. Germline lookup yields CDR1 SGHDT and CDR2 YYEEEE. The CDR3 totals 14 residues. The CDR3, as DNA: TGTGCCAGCAGGCAAGGGTTTGCGGGCACTGAAGCTTTCTTT. It translates to CASRQGFAGTEAFF.

This chain uses TRBV5-6 with TRBJ1-1, with D maybe TRBD1 (6 bases). The germline V gene has CDR1 SGHDT and CDR2 YYEEEE. V was trimmed by 1 base and J by 1 base, leaving 11 bases between them. The CDR3 sequence is 15 residues long. DNA of the CDR3: TGTGCCAGCAGCTTGTTCGGACAGTCGAACACTGAAGCTTTCTTT. Residues: CASSLFGQSNTEAFF.

The J gene is TRBJ1-1, the V gene TRBV3-1 (or the pseudogene TRBV3-2); TRBD1 might be the D (5 bases). This CDR3 contains 15 residues. V was cut by 9 bases and J by 7 bases, with 24 bases left in between. CDR1 is LGHDT and CDR2 is YNNKEL in the germline V gene (reference sequence). CDR3 protein: CASTPREGRAVEAFF. CDR3 sequence (DNA): TGTGCCAGTACCCCTCGGGAGGGGCGAGCGGTTGAAGCTTTCTTT.